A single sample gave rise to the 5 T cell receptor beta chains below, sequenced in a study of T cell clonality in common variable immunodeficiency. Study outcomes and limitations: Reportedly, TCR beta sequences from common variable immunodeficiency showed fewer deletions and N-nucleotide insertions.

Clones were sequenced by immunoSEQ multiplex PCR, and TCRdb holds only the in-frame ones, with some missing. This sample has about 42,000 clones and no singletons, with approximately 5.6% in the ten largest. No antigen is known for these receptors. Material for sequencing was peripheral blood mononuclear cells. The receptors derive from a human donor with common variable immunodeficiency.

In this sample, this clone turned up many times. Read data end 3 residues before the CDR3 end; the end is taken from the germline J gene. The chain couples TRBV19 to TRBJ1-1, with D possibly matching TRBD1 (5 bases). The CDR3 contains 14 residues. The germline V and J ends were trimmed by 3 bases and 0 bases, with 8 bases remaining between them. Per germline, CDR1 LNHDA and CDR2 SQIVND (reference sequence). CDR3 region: CASSIGGVNTEAFF. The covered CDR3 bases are TGTGCCAGTAGTATTGGAGGGGTGAACACTGAA.

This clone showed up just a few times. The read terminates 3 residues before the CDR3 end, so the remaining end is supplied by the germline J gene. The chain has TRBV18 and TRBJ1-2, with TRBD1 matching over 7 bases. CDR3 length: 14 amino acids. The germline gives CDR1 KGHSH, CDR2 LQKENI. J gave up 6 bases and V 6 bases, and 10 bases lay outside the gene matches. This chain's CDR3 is CASSRTGTDNGYTF. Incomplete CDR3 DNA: TGTGCCAGCTCCCGAACCGGGACAGACAATGGC. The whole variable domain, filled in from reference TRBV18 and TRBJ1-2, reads NAGVMQNPRHLVRRRGQEARLRCSPMKGHSHVYWYRQLPEEGLKFMVYLQKENIIDESGMPKERFSAEFPKEGPSILRIQQVVRGDSAAYFCASSRTGTDNGYTFGSGTRLTVV.

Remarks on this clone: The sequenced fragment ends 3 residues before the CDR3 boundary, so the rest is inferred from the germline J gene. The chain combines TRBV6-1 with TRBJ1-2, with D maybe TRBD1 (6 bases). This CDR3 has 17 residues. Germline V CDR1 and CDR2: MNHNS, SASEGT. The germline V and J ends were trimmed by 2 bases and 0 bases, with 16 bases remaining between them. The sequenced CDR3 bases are TGTGCCAGCAGTGAACTCCGGGGGGCGGAAGCTAACTATGGC. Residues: CASSELRGAEANYG. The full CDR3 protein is CASSELRGAEANYGYTF.

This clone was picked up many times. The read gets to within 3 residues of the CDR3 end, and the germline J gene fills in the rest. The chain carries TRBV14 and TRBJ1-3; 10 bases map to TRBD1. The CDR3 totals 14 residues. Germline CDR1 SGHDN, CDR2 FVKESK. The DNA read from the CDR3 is TGTGCCAGCAGCCAAATTGCCGGGACAGGGGTT. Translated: CASSQIAGTGV. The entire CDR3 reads CASSQIAGTGVIYF.

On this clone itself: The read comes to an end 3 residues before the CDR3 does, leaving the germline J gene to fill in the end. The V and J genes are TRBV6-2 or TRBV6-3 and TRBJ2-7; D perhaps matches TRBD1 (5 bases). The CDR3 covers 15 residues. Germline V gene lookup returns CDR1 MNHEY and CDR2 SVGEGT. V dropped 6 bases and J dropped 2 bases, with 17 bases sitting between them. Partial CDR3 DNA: TGTGCCAGCAGCCTTAGGGGCACAGGCCCCTACGAG. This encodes CASSLRGTGPYE. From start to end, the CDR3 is CASSLRGTGPYEQYF.